Sequencing of this T cell receptor (beta chain) was carried out in a study of Ad26.COV2.S vaccination and SARS-CoV-2 variants. Study-level results: Individuals receiving vaccine had higher spike-specific TCR breadth than placebo recipients did.

Some clones are missing from TCRdb's copy, which holds only in-frame ones; the method was immunoSEQ multiplex PCR. The top ten clones hold over 1.5% of a sample with 440,000 or so clones, 92% of them seen once. The sample's treatment: around 19 received Ad26.COV2.S at low or high dose, single or two shots; 5 received placebo; per-sample allocation not given. Sampling occurred on day 63 after the first vaccine or placebo injection. Comments on this clone: Its target is not known. The junction departs from germline at one end; a sequencing error may be responsible.

CDR1 is SNHLY and CDR2 is FYNNEI in the germline V gene. The CDR3 is made up of 15 amino acids. The source was peripheral blood, collected in a trial of Ad26.COV2.S vaccine versus placebo. This chain uses TRBV2 with TRBJ1-2, with no clear D. The receptor was isolated from a person aged 18-60 years who received the Ad26.COV2.S COVID-19 vaccine or a placebo. The CDR3: CASSSFVGSGQAKDF. The CDR3 DNA is TGTGCCAGCAGTAGTTTCGTGGGGAGCGGGCAGGCCAAAGATTTC.